The rows below give T cell receptor beta chains drawn from one sample of a study of shared clonotypes between healthy human individuals. Measured with immunoSEQ multiplex PCR; TCRdb has only the in-frame clones, and not every one. The top ten hold about 1.5% of the sample, which has roughly 2.1 million clones, about 92% seen once. The sequenced sample consisted of naive CD8+ T cells from PBMCs. The receptor set was obtained from a man younger than 30 in good health. Some clones in this sample may be carry-over from other donors' samples. CDR3s include the opening cysteine and the closing phenylalanine or tryptophan. A D gene is named only where the DNA matches it firmly. Only part of the rows carry a size: once, few, many, or a class if the clone is expanded.

j_call: TRBJ2-6
v_call: TRBV5-1
d_call: .
clone_size: .
cdr3_nt: TGCGCCAGCAGCGAATACGATGGGGCCAACGTCCTGACTTTC
cdr3_aa: CASSEYDGANVLTF

j_call: TRBJ1-6
v_call: TRBV30
d_call: .
clone_size: .
cdr3_nt: TGTGCCTGGAGCCCCCTCACAGGGATAGGAGGGCCCCTCCACTTT
cdr3_aa: CAWSPLTGIGGPLHF

j_call: TRBJ1-2
v_call: TRBV29-1
d_call: .
clone_size: .
cdr3_nt: TGCAGCGTTGAAGATCGGACGGAGAACTATGGCTACACCTTC
cdr3_aa: CSVEDRTENYGYTF

j_call: TRBJ2-7
v_call: TRBV7-9
d_call: .
clone_size: .
cdr3_nt: TGTGCCAGCACCGACATTCGAGACAGCAAATACGAGCAGTACTTC
cdr3_aa: CASTDIRDSKYEQYF

j_call: TRBJ2-1
v_call: TRBV9
d_call: TRBD2
clone_size: .
cdr3_nt: TGTGCCAGCAGCGTATCCAGCGGGAGGGAAATTGAGCAGTTCTTC
cdr3_aa: CASSVSSGREIEQFF

j_call: TRBJ2-2
v_call: TRBV9
d_call: TRBD1
clone_size: .
cdr3_nt: TGTGCCAGCAGCGTCCTGACAGGGGACACCGGGGAGCTGTTTTTT
cdr3_aa: CASSVLTGDTGELFF

j_call: TRBJ1-1
v_call: TRBV5-1
d_call: TRBD1
clone_size: .
cdr3_nt: TGCGCCAGCAGCCCCGGGACAGGGGACACTGAAGCTTTCTTT
cdr3_aa: CASSPGTGDTEAFF

j_call: TRBJ2-3
v_call: TRBV27
d_call: TRBD2
clone_size: .
cdr3_nt: TGTGCCAGCAGTTCGAAGCGGGAGGCAGATACGCAGTATTTT
cdr3_aa: CASSSKREADTQYF

j_call: TRBJ2-5
v_call: TRBV14
d_call: .
clone_size: .
cdr3_nt: TGTGCCAGCAGCCAAGATTGGCAATCCCAAGAGACCCAGTACTTC
cdr3_aa: CASSQDWQSQETQYF

j_call: TRBJ1-2
v_call: TRBV7-9
d_call: .
clone_size: .
cdr3_nt: TGTGCCAGCAGCTGGAAACCGGGGTTTAACTATGGCTACACCTTC
cdr3_aa: CASSWKPGFNYGYTF

j_call: TRBJ2-7
v_call: TRBV5-4
d_call: .
clone_size: few
cdr3_nt: TGTGCCAGCAGCTTCGTCCCCGGACCCAGCCCGTGGGAGCAGTACTTC
cdr3_aa: CASSFVPGPSPWEQYF

j_call: TRBJ2-1
v_call: TRBV7-9
d_call: .
clone_size: .
cdr3_nt: TGTGCCAGCAGCTTCGGAGGGGGAGGCGCCGTTTGGAATGAGCAGTTCTTC
cdr3_aa: CASSFGGGGAVWNEQFF

j_call: TRBJ2-7
v_call: TRBV27
d_call: .
clone_size: .
cdr3_nt: TGTGCCAGCAGTTTAGAACAGGGCTACGAGCAGTACTTC
cdr3_aa: CASSLEQGYEQYF

j_call: TRBJ2-4
v_call: TRBV4-3
d_call: .
clone_size: .
cdr3_nt: TGCGCCAGCAGCCAAGACTATCGGGGATCAGACATTCAGTACTTC
cdr3_aa: CASSQDYRGSDIQYF

j_call: TRBJ1-2
v_call: TRBV15
d_call: .
clone_size: .
cdr3_nt: TGTGCCACCAGCAGAGATAACAGTCCTTACTATGGCTACACCTTC
cdr3_aa: CATSRDNSPYYGYTF